This T cell receptor (beta chain) was identified during a study of T cell changes during pregnancy in multiple sclerosis. The data were produced by immunoSEQ multiplex PCR, yet TCRdb's version contains in-frame clones alone and is incomplete. The sample lists about 70,000 clones; more than 90% were seen once. The germline V gene encodes CDR1 LGHNA and CDR2 YSLEER. The CDR3 is 16 amino acids. The V gene end was trimmed by 0 bases and the J gene end by 4 bases; junction bases not matched to a gene: 5. The V gene is TRBV4-3, the J gene TRBJ1-3, with 8 bases identical to TRBD1. The clonotype originates from a female donor with multiple sclerosis, enrolled in a pregnancy study. The material sequenced was peripheral blood, taken in the third trimester of pregnancy. This CDR3 reads CASSQESGGSGNTIYF. The CDR3 DNA reads TGCGCCAGCAGCCAAGAGTCAGGGGGCTCAGGAAACACCATATATTTT.